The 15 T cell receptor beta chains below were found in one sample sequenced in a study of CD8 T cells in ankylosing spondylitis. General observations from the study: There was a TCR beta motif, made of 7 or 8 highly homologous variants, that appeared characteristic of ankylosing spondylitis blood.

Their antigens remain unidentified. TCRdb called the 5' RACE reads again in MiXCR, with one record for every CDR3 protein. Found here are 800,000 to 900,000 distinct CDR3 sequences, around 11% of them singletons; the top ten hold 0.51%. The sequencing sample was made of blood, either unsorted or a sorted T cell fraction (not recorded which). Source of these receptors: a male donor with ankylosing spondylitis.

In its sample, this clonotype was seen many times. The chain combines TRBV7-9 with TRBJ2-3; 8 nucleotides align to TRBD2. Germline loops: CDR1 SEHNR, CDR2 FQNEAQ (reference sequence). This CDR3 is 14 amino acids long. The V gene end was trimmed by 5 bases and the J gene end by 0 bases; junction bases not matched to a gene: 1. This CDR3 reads CASSASGSTDTQYF. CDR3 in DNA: TGTGCCAGCAGCGCTAGCGGGAGCACAGATACGCAGTATTTT.

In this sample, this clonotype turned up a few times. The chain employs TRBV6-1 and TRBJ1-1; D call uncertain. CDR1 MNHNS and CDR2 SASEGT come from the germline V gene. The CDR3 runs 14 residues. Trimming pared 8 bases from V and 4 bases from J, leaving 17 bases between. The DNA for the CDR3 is TGTGCCAGCCAGCGGGCCAAGGGAACCACTGAAGCTTTCTTT. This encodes CASQRAKGTTEAFF.

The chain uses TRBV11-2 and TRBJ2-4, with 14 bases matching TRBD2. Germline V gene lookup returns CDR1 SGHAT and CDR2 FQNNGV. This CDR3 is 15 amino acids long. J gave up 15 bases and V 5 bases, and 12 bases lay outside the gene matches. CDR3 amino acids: CASSLGLAGEYLRYF. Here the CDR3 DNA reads TGTGCCAGCAGCCTGGGACTAGCGGGAGAATATTTGAGGTACTTC. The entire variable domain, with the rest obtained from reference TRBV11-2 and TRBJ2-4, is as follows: EAGVAQSPRYKIIEKRQSVAFWCNPISGHATLYWYQQILGQGPKLLIQFQNNGVVDDSQLPKDRFSAERLKGVDSTLKIQPAKLEDSAVYLCASSLGLAGEYLRYFGAGTRLSVL.

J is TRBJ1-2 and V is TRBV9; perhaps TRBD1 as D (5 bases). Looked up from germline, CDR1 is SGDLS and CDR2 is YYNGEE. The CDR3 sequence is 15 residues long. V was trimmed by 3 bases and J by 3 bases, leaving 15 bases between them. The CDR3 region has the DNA TGTGCCAGCAGCGCCCTTTCGGGGACCCACTATGGCTACACCTTC. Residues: CASSALSGTHYGYTF.

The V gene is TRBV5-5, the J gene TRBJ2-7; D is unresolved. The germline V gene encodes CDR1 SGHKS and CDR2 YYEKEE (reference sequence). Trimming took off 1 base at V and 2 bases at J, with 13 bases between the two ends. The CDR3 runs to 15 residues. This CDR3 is CASSLLRQATYEQYF. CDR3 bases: TGTGCCAGCAGCTTGCTGAGGCAGGCTACCTACGAGCAGTACTTC.

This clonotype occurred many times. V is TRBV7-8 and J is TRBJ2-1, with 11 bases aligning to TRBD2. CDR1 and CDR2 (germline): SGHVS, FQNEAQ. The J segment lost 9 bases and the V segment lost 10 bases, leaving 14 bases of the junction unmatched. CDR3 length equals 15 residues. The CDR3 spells CATSVMGSGRVEQFF. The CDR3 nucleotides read TGTGCCACCTCCGTTATGGGTAGCGGGAGGGTTGAGCAGTTCTTC.

The CDR3 DNA is TGCAGCGTCGTTAGGACGGTCGGCTACGAGCAGTACTTC. As protein: CSVVRTVGYEQYF. V usage is TRBV29-1 and J usage is TRBJ2-7; D not resolved. The CDR3 runs to 13 residues. Germline CDR1 and CDR2: SQVTM and ANQGSEA. V lost 6 bases, J lost 3 bases, and 15 bases lay in between.

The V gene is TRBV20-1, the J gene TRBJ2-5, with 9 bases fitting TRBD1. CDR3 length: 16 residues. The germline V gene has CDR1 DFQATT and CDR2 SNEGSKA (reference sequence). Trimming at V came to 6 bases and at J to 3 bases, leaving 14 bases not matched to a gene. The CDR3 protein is CSAGTVQGAREETQYF. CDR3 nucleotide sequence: TGCAGTGCGGGGACCGTACAGGGGGCGCGGGAAGAGACCCAGTACTTC.

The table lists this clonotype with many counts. The CDR3 DNA follows: TGTGCCAGCAGCTTTAGTGGCGGGACAGGGGTCACAGATACGCAGTATTTT. As protein: CASSFSGGTGVTDTQYF. The rearrangement uses TRBV7-2 and TRBJ2-3, with TRBD1 matching over 10 bases. The V gene end was trimmed by 3 bases and the J gene end by 2 bases; junction bases not matched to a gene: 8. The CDR3 is made up of 17 amino acids. Looked up from germline, CDR1 is SGHTA and CDR2 is FQGNSA. Using reference TRBV7-2 and TRBJ2-3 for the parts outside the CDR3, the full variable domain is GAGVSQSPSNKVTEKGKDVELRCDPISGHTALYWYRQSLGQGLEFLIYFQGNSAPDKSGLPSDRFSAERTGGSVSTLTIQRTQQEDSAVYLCASSFSGGTGVTDTQYFGPGTRLTVL.

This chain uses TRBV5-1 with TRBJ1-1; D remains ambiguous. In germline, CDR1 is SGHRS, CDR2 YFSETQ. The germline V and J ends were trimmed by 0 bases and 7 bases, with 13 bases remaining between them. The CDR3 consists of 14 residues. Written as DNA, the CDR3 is TGCGCCAGCAGCTTGGCTACTCCGACGGGTGAAGCTTTCTTT. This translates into CASSLATPTGEAFF.

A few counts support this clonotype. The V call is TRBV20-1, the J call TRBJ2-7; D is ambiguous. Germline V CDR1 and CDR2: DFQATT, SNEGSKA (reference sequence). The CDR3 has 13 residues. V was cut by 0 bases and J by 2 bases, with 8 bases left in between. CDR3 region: CSARDTKTYEQYF. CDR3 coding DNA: TGCAGTGCTAGAGATACCAAGACCTACGAGCAGTACTTC.

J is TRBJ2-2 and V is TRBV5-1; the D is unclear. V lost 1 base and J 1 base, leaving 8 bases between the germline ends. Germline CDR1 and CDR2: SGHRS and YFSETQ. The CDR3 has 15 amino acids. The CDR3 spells CASSLPLGNTGELFF. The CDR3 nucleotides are TGCGCCAGCAGCTTGCCCCTGGGGAACACCGGGGAGCTGTTTTTT.

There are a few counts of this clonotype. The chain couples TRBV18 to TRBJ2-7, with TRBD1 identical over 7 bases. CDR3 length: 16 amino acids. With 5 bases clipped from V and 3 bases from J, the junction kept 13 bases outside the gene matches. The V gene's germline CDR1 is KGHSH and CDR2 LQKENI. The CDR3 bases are TGTGCCAGCTCAAGGACAGGATTTGGCGGCAGCTACGAGCAGTACTTC. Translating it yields CASSRTGFGGSYEQYF.

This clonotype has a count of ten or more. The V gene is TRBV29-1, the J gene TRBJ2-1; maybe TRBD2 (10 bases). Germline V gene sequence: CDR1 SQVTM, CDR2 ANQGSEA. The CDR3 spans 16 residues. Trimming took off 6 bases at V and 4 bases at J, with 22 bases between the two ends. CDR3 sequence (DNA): TGCAGCGTCGGGACAGGGACTAGCGCTGTGTACAATGAGCAGTTCTTC. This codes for CSVGTGTSAVYNEQFF.

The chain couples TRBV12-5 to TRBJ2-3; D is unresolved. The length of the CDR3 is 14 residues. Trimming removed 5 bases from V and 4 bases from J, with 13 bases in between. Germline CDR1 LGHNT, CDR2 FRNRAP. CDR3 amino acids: CASGLERVSDTQYF. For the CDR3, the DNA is TGTGCTAGTGGTCTAGAAAGGGTTTCAGATACGCAGTATTTT. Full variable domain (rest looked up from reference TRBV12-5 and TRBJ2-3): DARVTQTPRHKVTEMGQEVTMRCQPILGHNTVFWYRQTMMQGLELLAYFRNRAPLDDSGMPKDRFSAEMPDATLATLKIQPSEPRDSAVYFCASGLERVSDTQYFGPGTRLTVL.